One sample yielded the 9 T cell receptor beta chains listed below, sequenced in a study of Graves' ophthalmopathy and Graves' hyperthyroidism. Scientists amplified the TCR beta CDR3 regions from RNA transcripts. Amplification began with first-round RT-PCR using HTBI primers, then second-round multiplex PCR was performed. TCRdb called the multiplex PCR reads again in MiXCR, with one record for every CDR3 protein. The profile shows about 420,000 distinct CDR3 sequences, around 21% of them singletons. The source material was peripheral blood. The receptors stem from a woman under 30 with stable Graves' hyperthyroidism.

The DNA of the CDR3 is TGTGCCAGCAGCTCACCTGGGACAGGGAACACCGGGGAGCTGTTTTTT. This sequence encodes CASSSPGTGNTGELFF. The J gene is TRBJ2-2, the V gene TRBV28; 8 nucleotides match TRBD1. V trimming: 6 bases; J trimming: 1 base; junction bases outside the gene matches: 7. CDR1 and CDR2 (germline): MDHEN, SYDVKM. The length of the CDR3 is 16 residues.

The chain has TRBV30 and TRBJ1-6; maybe TRBD1 (5 bases). The CDR3 consists of 13 residues. The V end lost 4 bases, the J end lost 10 bases, and 14 bases lay between the germline ends. Germline CDR1 reads GTSNPN; CDR2 reads SVGIG (reference sequence). Here the CDR3 DNA reads TGTGCCTGGACCGGGACGGAAGGGTCACCCCTCCACTTT. It encodes CAWTGTEGSPLHF. The whole variable domain, filled in from reference TRBV30 and TRBJ1-6, reads SQTIHQWPATLVQPVGSPLSLECTVEGTSNPNLYWYRQAAGRGLQLLFYSVGIGQISSEVPQNLSASRPQDRQFILSSKKLLLSDSGFYLCAWTGTEGSPLHFGNGTRLTVT.

The table lists this clonotype with a few counts. The chain combines TRBV27 with TRBJ2-3; the D call may be TRBD1 or TRBD2 (6 bases each). Trimming removed 1 base at V and 15 bases at J, with 20 bases between. The CDR3 has 14 residues. Per the germline V gene, CDR1 is MNHEY and CDR2 is SMNVEV (reference sequence). The CDR3 nucleotides are TGTGCCAGCAGTTTATTCTCGCGGGACAATCTTATCTATTTT. Translation gives CASSLFSRDNLIYF.

V usage is TRBV12-3 or TRBV12-4 and J usage is TRBJ2-6; the D is unclear. The CDR3 has 14 residues. The V gene lost 6 bases and the J gene lost 0 bases, with 6 bases spanning the gap. This CDR3 reads CASRLSSGANVLTF. CDR3 sequence (DNA): TGTGCCAGCAGGCTGAGCTCTGGGGCCAACGTCCTGACTTTC.

This clonotype has ten or more counts. The CDR3 ends on some other residue instead of the conserved phenylalanine or tryptophan, so this is likely a read error. The DNA is left out, because the CDR3 cannot be placed on it with certainty; the CDR3 is given as TCRdb lists it. The CDR3 here is CASSFEGME. This chain joins TRBV7-2 and TRBJ2-7; the table assigns TRBD1, which was not confirmed against the DNA. CDR1 and CDR2 from the germline V gene are SGHTA and FQGNSA. The CDR3 is 9 amino acids long, termini counted.

This clonotype has ten or more counts. The J gene is TRBJ2-5, the V gene TRBV5-1; D gene unclear. The germline V gene has CDR1 SGHRS and CDR2 YFSETQ. Trimming cost V 0 bases and J 1 base, with 7 bases left between them. This CDR3 region has 14 residues. The CDR3 DNA follows: TGCGCCAGCAGCTTGGGTACAGCCCAAGAGACCCAGTACTTC. This translates into CASSLGTAQETQYF.

This clonotype was seen ten or more times. This sequence joins TRBV6-1 and TRBJ2-7; tentatively, D is TRBD2 (6 bases). V dropped 1 base and J dropped 2 bases, with 15 bases sitting between them. This CDR3 has 16 amino acids. Germline values: CDR1 MNHNS, CDR2 SASEGT. This CDR3 reads CASSEERWRAAYEQYF. The CDR3 bases are TGTGCCAGCAGTGAAGAAAGGTGGAGGGCGGCCTACGAGCAGTACTTC.

The table lists this clonotype with many counts. The gene calls are TRBV6-4 and TRBJ2-2, with D possibly TRBD1 on 6 matching bases. V gave up 4 bases and J gave up 3 bases, with 6 bases separating them. The CDR3 is 13 amino acids. Looked up from germline, CDR1 is MRHNA and CDR2 is SNTAGT. For the CDR3, the DNA is TGTGCCAGCAGTGCAGGGGACACCGGGGAGCTGTTTTTT. It is translated as CASSAGDTGELFF.

There are many counts of this clonotype. CDR3 bases: TGTGCCAGCAGCTCAGGGGGAAATACGCAGTATTTT. Residues: CASSSGGNTQYF. The chain employs TRBV11-2 and TRBJ2-3; the match to TRBD1 covers 7 bases. In germline, CDR1 is SGHAT, CDR2 FQNNGV. The CDR3 contains 12 residues. Losses at the gene ends were 4 bases for V and 7 bases for J; bases not matched to a gene: 2.